One and the same sample provided the 14 T cell receptor beta chains below, sequenced in a study of OX40 agonist ivuxolimab in advanced cancers. This table comes from immunoSEQ multiplex PCR, and its TCRdb copy is limited to in-frame clones, with some not included. The table records about 35,000 clones, over 80% of them present only once. Sample: CD4+ or CD8+ T cells sorted from blood, taken in a trial of the OX40 agonist ivuxolimab. These receptors all stem from an adult with an advanced solid tumor such as melanoma, head and neck, liver or kidney cancer.

This chain uses TRBV27 with TRBJ2-7; D perhaps matches TRBD2 (8 bases). Germline-derived CDR1 and CDR2 are MNHEY and SMNVEV (reference sequence). CDR3 size: 18 residues. Trimming pared 2 bases from V and 1 base from J, leaving 21 bases between. CDR3 in DNA: TGTGCCAGCAGTTTAACAGGGGCGGCTAGCGGGTCGTCCTACGAGCAGTACTTC. This translates into CASSLTGAASGSSYEQYF.

V gene TRBV5-4 combines with J gene TRBJ2-7, with TRBD2 matching over 7 bases. The V gene end was trimmed by 0 bases and the J gene end by 3 bases; junction bases not matched to a gene: 0. Germline V gene data show CDR1 as SGHNT and CDR2 as YYREEE (reference sequence). The CDR3 length is 13 residues. In nucleotides, the CDR3 is TGTGCCAGCAGCTTGGGCGGGGGCTACGAGCAGTACTTC. As protein: CASSLGGGYEQYF.

The chain links TRBV19 to TRBJ1-1; no definite D call. V lost 1 base to trimming and J lost 1 base, with 10 bases between them. CDR3 length equals 15 residues. Germline V gene lookup returns CDR1 LNHDA and CDR2 SQIVND (reference sequence). This CDR3 is CASSIANGQNTEAFF. The CDR3 nucleotides are TGTGCCAGTAGTATAGCCAACGGGCAGAACACTGAAGCTTTCTTT.

The rearrangement joins TRBV5-8 to TRBJ2-1; TRBD1 matches 11 bases. The CDR3 totals 15 residues. The J segment lost 8 bases and the V segment lost 2 bases, leaving 6 bases of the junction unmatched. The germline V gene encodes CDR1 SGHTS and CDR2 YDEGEE. As DNA, the CDR3 is TGTGCCAGCAGCTTAAGGGACAGGGGGGTGGATGAGCAGTTCTTC. This translates into CASSLRDRGVDEQFF.

The chain carries TRBV14 and TRBJ1-3, with no clear D. CDR1 is SGHDN, CDR2 FVKESK, per germline. CDR3 length: 18 residues. Trimming took off 0 bases at V and 0 bases at J, with 15 bases between the two ends. CDR3 DNA sequence: TGTGCCAGCAGCCAAGATAATCACCGCCGAGGCTCTGGAAACACCATATATTTT. Its protein product is CASSQDNHRRGSGNTIYF.

The chain uses TRBV7-9 and TRBJ2-2; 8 nucleotides match TRBD2. Germline assignment: CDR1 SEHNR and CDR2 FQNEAQ (reference sequence). The CDR3 is made up of 16 amino acids. The trim removed 4 bases at V and 4 bases at J, leaving 8 bases unmatched. The CDR3 loop reads CASSSTPGGGTGELFF. CDR3 sequence (DNA): TGTGCCAGCAGCTCTACCCCGGGAGGGGGCACCGGGGAGCTGTTTTTT.

This clone was observed once. The V gene is TRBV7-9, the J gene TRBJ2-7; 7 positions agree with TRBD2. Germline CDR1 is SEHNR and CDR2 is FQNEAQ (reference sequence). CDR3 length: 15 residues. Trimming at V came to 5 bases and at J to 3 bases, leaving 10 bases not matched to a gene. CDR3 in amino acids: CASSPSETSFYEQYF. The CDR3 region has the DNA TGTGCCAGCAGCCCGTCAGAGACTAGCTTCTACGAGCAGTACTTC.

The rearrangement links TRBV4-3 to TRBJ2-5, with 10 bases that match TRBD2. V lost 0 bases, J lost 7 bases, and 20 bases stayed unmatched. The germline CDR1 and CDR2 sequences are LGHNA and YSLEER. There are 20 residues in the CDR3. The CDR3 spells CASSQEASGRAMSGRGTQYF. The CDR3 coding sequence is TGCGCCAGCAGCCAAGAGGCTAGCGGGAGAGCTATGTCGGGCCGCGGGACCCAGTACTTC.

This chain joins TRBV27 and TRBJ2-3, with TRBD2 as a possible D gene (5 bases). Germline loops: CDR1 MNHEY, CDR2 SMNVEV (reference sequence). The CDR3 loop spans 14 amino acids. Deletions cut 1 base from V and 1 base from J, with 6 bases between. The CDR3 bases are TGTGCCAGCAGTTTATACGGGGGCACAGATACGCAGTATTTT. Its protein product is CASSLYGGTDTQYF.

The V call is TRBV19, the J call TRBJ2-3; 8 nucleotides align to TRBD2. Germline V gives CDR1 LNHDA, CDR2 SQIVND (reference sequence). With V trimmed by 4 bases and J by 0 bases, 3 bases remained unmatched. The CDR3 has 15 residues. CDR3 region: CASSTTSGSTDTQYF. CDR3 DNA: TGTGCCAGTAGTACCACTAGCGGCAGCACAGATACGCAGTATTTT. The whole variable domain, filled in from reference TRBV19 and TRBJ2-3, reads DGGITQSPKYLFRKEGQNVTLSCEQNLNHDAMYWYRQDPGQGLRLIYYSQIVNDFQKGDIAEGYSVSREKKESFPLTVTSAQKNPTAFYLCASSTTSGSTDTQYFGPGTRLTVL.

The chain has TRBV10-3 and TRBJ2-1; 9 positions agree with TRBD2. Germline loops: CDR1 ENHRY, CDR2 SYGVKD. With 0 bases clipped from V and 6 bases from J, the junction kept 6 bases outside the gene matches. This CDR3 is built from 16 residues. Written as DNA, the CDR3 is TGTGCCATCAGTGAGTCAACTAGCGGGCTCGGCAATGAGCAGTTCTTC. Translation: CAISESTSGLGNEQFF.

CDR3 loop: CSVRDTPYNEQFF. The CDR3 DNA reads as TGCAGCGTTAGGGACACTCCCTACAATGAGCAGTTCTTC. The chain recombines TRBV29-1 with TRBJ2-1; TRBD1 is a possible D gene (6 bases). Germline lookup yields CDR1 SQVTM and CDR2 ANQGSEA. The V end was cut by 5 bases, the J end by 2 bases, with 10 bases between. The CDR3 covers 13 residues.

In DNA, the CDR3 is TGCGCCAGCAGCACGACAGGGGGCCACGAGCAGTACTTC. Its translation is CASSTTGGHEQYF. The rearrangement joins TRBV4-1 to TRBJ2-7; 10 nucleotides agree with TRBD1. The CDR3 spans 13 residues. Germline lookup yields CDR1 MGHRA and CDR2 YSYEKL. V was clipped by 5 bases and J by 5 bases; unmatched bases: 3.

The chain employs TRBV5-1 and TRBJ2-7; 10 bases align to TRBD1. This CDR3 is 15 amino acids long. V lost 2 bases and J lost 6; bases outside the gene matches: 8. Germline V lookup: CDR1 SGHRS, CDR2 YFSETQ. This CDR3 reads CASSFVGQGFGEQYF. The CDR3 DNA is TGCGCCAGCAGCTTTGTGGGACAGGGGTTCGGCGAGCAGTACTTC.